The sample holds a few counts of the clone carrying this T cell receptor beta chain. These data belong to a study of patients and donors after allogeneic stem cell transplantation. A single record per CDR3 protein comes from TCRdb applying MiXCR to the RT-PCR reads. The sample records approximately 210,000 distinct CDR3 sequences, roughly 40% being singletons. This CDR3 spans 17 amino acids. V shed 2 bases, J shed 1 base, and the junction held 8 bases outside the gene matches. The clonotype originates from a human donor who was either an allogeneic HSCT recipient or a stem cell or donor lymphocyte infusion donor (not recorded which). It is not recorded whose cells these are; they may come from a transplant donor. The rearrangement uses TRBV12-3 or TRBV12-4 and TRBJ1-2; 9 bases line up with TRBD1. The sequenced sample consisted of blood, either unsorted or a sorted T cell fraction (not recorded which). In nucleotides, the CDR3 is TGTGCCAGCAGTTTATTGGGACAGGGCGTGATTAACTATGGCTACACCTTC. Residues: CASSLLGQGVINYGYTF.